This T cell receptor (beta chain) was captured in a study of human T cells and chemical hapten exposure. Time point here: pre-sensitization, week 0. The sample's treatment: therapeutic diphenylcyclopropenone sensitization with weekly scalp DPC. Only after blood had been drawn was each patch test applied. Via MiXCR, TCRdb re-called the RACE reads, giving one row per CDR3 protein. The sample shows some 70,000 distinct CDR3 sequences, about 10% of them seen only once. The CDR3 sequence is 15 residues long. Germline lookup yields CDR1 SNHLY and CDR2 FYNNEI. Trimming shortened V by 6 bases and J by 3 bases, and 14 bases separated the two germline ends.

The material was whole blood, obtained in connection with sensitization to the hapten diphenylcyclopropenone (DPC). This chain uses TRBV2 with TRBJ1-4; D not resolved. The sequence derives from a woman aged 45-59 years with alopecia areata. Some clones in this sample may be carry-over from other donors' samples. The CDR3 protein is CASRNPGQPNEKLFF. The CDR3 DNA reads as TGTGCCAGCAGGAACCCAGGCCAACCTAATGAAAAACTGTTTTTT.